Each of the 10 T cell receptor beta chains below was sequenced from the same sample in a study of T cell responses to AZD1222 COVID-19 vaccine. Data came from immunoSEQ multiplex PCR; TCRdb stores just in-frame clones and leaves some out. The sample lists more than 150,000 clones; approximately 90% were seen once. The specimen comprised peripheral blood, sampled 28 days after the second AZD1222 dose. These receptors originate from an adult who received the AZD1222 COVID-19 vaccine.

The gene calls are TRBV11-1 and TRBJ2-5, with 7 bases fitting TRBD1. V gave up 5 bases and J gave up 1 base; unmatched junction bases: 7. The CDR3 length is 15 residues. Germline values: CDR1 SGHAT, CDR2 FQDESV (reference sequence). CDR3 coding DNA: TGTGCCAGCAGCCCCAGGGACAGCACCCAAGAGACCCAGTACTTC. Protein sequence: CASSPRDSTQETQYF.

The rearrangement joins TRBV28 to TRBJ2-7; D gene uncertain. The CDR3 runs 14 residues. V was cut by 5 bases and J by 3 bases, with 14 bases left in between. From germline, CDR1 is MDHEN and CDR2 SYDVKM. The CDR3 bases are TGTGCCAGCAGTCTACCATTTATGGGCTACGAGCAGTACTTC. Amino acids: CASSLPFMGYEQYF.

Only a few counts were recorded for this clone. The chain carries TRBV5-1 and TRBJ2-5; no definite D call. Germline CDR1 reads SGHRS; CDR2 reads YFSETQ. There are 11 residues in the CDR3. V gave up 4 bases and J gave up 3 bases, with 4 bases separating them. The CDR3 protein is CASSGEETQYF. CDR3 nucleotide sequence: TGCGCCAGCAGCGGTGAAGAGACCCAGTACTTC.

V and J are TRBV2 and TRBJ1-4; D remains unclear. Germline values: CDR1 SNHLY, CDR2 FYNNEI. Trimming pared 5 bases from V and 8 bases from J, leaving 12 bases between. This CDR3 is built from 13 residues. The CDR3 DNA reads TGTGCCAGCAGTTGGAACCTCAGGGAAAAACTGTTTTTT. This codes for CASSWNLREKLFF.

The chain couples TRBV19 to TRBJ2-7; maybe TRBD2 (6 bases). This CDR3 spans 13 amino acids. Germline CDR1 reads LNHDA; CDR2 reads SQIVND (reference sequence). V lost 4 bases and J 4 bases, leaving 11 bases between the germline ends. CDR3 sequence: CASSSGIAYEQYF. The CDR3 DNA reads TGTGCCAGTAGTAGCGGGATTGCATACGAGCAGTACTTC. The whole variable domain, remainder taken from reference TRBV19 and TRBJ2-7, is DGGITQSPKYLFRKEGQNVTLSCEQNLNHDAMYWYRQDPGQGLRLIYYSQIVNDFQKGDIAEGYSVSREKKESFPLTVTSAQKNPTAFYLCASSSGIAYEQYFGPGTRLTVT.

As regards this clone: The sample has other DNA sequences that encode this CDR3 too. This chain joins TRBV7-2 and TRBJ1-3; D is unclear. Germline CDR1 SGHTA, CDR2 FQGNSA. The V end was cut by 1 base, the J end by 4 bases, with 5 bases between. This CDR3 region has 13 residues. CDR3 sequence reads: CASSLGSGNTIYF. CDR3 sequence (DNA): TGTGCCAGCAGCTTAGGGTCCGGAAACACCATATATTTT.

J is TRBJ2-1 and V is TRBV28; possible D gene TRBD2, 6 bases. The CDR3 sequence is 17 residues long. Trimming pared 3 bases from V and 6 bases from J, leaving 21 bases between. CDR1 MDHEN and CDR2 SYDVKM come from the germline V gene. The CDR3 bases are TGTGCCAGCAGTTTGGTGTCCGAGAGACTAGTAACCAATGAGCAGTTCTTC. Amino acid sequence: CASSLVSERLVTNEQFF.

The chain uses TRBV7-6 and TRBJ2-3; D tentatively fits TRBD1 or TRBD2 (5 bases each). From germline, CDR1 is SGHVS and CDR2 FNYEAQ. The length of the CDR3 is 17 residues. V lost 5 bases, J lost 1 base, and 19 bases lay in between. The CDR3, as DNA: TGTGCCAGCAGCCGCGTTTCCGGGACCACCGGCACAGATACGCAGTATTTT. Translated, it gives CASSRVSGTTGTDTQYF.

This clone was seen once. This chain joins TRBV13 and TRBJ2-1; D perhaps matches TRBD2 (5 bases). CDR1 PRHDT and CDR2 FYEKMQ come from the germline V gene (reference sequence). The CDR3 length is 13 residues. V lost 4 bases, J lost 7 bases, and 11 bases lay in between. This CDR3 is CASSSAVGNEQFF. CDR3 DNA: TGTGCCAGCAGCTCAGCGGTAGGGAATGAGCAGTTCTTC.

The chain recombines TRBV18 with TRBJ2-7, with TRBD2 as a possible D gene (5 bases). Between the trimmed V and J ends, which lost 1 base and 2 bases, there was a span of 9 bases. The CDR3 sequence is 14 residues long. The V gene's germline CDR1 is KGHSH and CDR2 LQKENI. The CDR3 sequence is CASSPRQEAYEQYF. CDR3 nucleotide sequence: TGTGCCAGCTCACCACGCCAGGAGGCCTACGAGCAGTACTTC. The variable domain in full, completed from reference TRBV18 and TRBJ2-7, reads NAGVMQNPRHLVRRRGQEARLRCSPMKGHSHVYWYRQLPEEGLKFMVYLQKENIIDESGMPKERFSAEFPKEGPSILRIQQVVRGDSAAYFCASSPRQEAYEQYFGPGTRLTVT.